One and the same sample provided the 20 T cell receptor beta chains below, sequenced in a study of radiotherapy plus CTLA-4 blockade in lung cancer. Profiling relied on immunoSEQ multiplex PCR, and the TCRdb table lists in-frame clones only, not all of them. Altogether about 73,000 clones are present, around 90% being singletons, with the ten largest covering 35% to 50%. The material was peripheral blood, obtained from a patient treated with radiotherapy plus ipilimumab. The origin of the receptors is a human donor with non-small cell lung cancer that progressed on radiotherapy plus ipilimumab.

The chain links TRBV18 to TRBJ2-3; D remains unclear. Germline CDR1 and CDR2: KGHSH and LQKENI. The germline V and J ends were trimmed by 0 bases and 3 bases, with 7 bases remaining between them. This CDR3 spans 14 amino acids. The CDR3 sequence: CASSPPAATDTQYF. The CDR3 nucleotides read TGTGCCAGCTCACCACCGGCGGCAACAGATACGCAGTATTTT.

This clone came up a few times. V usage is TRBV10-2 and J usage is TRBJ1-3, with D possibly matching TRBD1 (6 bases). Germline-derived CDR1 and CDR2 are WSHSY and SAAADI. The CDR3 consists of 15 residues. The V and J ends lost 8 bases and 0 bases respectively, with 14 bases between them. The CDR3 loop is CASAGHKISGNTIYF. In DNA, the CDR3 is TGCGCCAGCGCGGGACACAAGATCTCTGGAAACACCATATATTTT.

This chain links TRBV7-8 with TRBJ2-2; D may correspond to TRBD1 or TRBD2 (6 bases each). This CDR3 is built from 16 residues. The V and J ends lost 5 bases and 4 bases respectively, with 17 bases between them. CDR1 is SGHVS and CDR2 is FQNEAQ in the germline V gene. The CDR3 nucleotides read TGTGCCAGCAGCCCTGGGGGCGGGATGATCACCGGGGAGCTGTTTTTT. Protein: CASSPGGGMITGELFF.

The CDR3 is CSAAGGRSYNEQFF. The CDR3, as DNA: TGCAGCGCTGCGGGCGGCCGCTCCTACAATGAGCAGTTCTTC. This chain uses TRBV29-1 with TRBJ2-1; D might be TRBD2 (5 bases). Trimming took 7 bases from V and 0 from J, leaving 13 bases between them. CDR3 length equals 14 residues. CDR1 and CDR2 from the germline V gene are SQVTM and ANQGSEA.

CDR3 DNA: TGTGCCAGCAAGGTCGTCGCTAGCGGATCCTACAATGAGCAGTTCTTC. Encoded protein: CASKVVASGSYNEQFF. This chain joins TRBV6-6 and TRBJ2-1; 7 bases are shared with TRBD2. The CDR3 covers 16 residues. The V gene's germline CDR1 is MNHNY and CDR2 SVGAGI (reference sequence). After removal of 7 bases from V and 1 base from J, the junction contained 10 bases not matched to a gene.

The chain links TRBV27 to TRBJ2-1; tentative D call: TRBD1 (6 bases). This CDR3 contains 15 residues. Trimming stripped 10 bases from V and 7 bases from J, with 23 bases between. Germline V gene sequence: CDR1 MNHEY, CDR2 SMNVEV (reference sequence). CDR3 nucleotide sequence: TGTGCCACCACACAGGGAGAGGGGTTAAGGAATGAGCAGTTCTTC. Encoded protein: CATTQGEGLRNEQFF.

The CDR3 sequence is CASSVGLGTYEQYF. In nucleotides, the CDR3 is TGTGCCAGCAGCGTGGGACTAGGAACCTACGAGCAGTACTTC. The chain is built from TRBV9 and TRBJ2-7; TRBD2 matches at 8 bases. After removal of 2 bases from V and 2 bases from J, the junction contained 3 bases not matched to a gene. Germline lookup yields CDR1 SGDLS and CDR2 YYNGEE. This CDR3 spans 14 amino acids. The whole variable domain, remainder taken from reference TRBV9 and TRBJ2-7, is DSGVTQTPKHLITATGQRVTLRCSPRSGDLSVYWYQQSLDQGLQFLIQYYNGEERAKGNILERFSAQQFPDLHSELNLSSLELGDSALYFCASSVGLGTYEQYFGPGTRLTVT.

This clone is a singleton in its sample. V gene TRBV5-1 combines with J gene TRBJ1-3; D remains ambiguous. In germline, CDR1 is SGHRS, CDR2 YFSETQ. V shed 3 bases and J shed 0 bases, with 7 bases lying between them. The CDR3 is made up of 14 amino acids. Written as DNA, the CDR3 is TGCGCCAGCAGCTCAGGAAACTCTGGAAACACCATATATTTT. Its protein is CASSSGNSGNTIYF. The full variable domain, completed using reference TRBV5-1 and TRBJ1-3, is KAGVTQTPRYLIKTRGQQVTLSCSPISGHRSVSWYQQTPGQGLQFLFEYFSETQRNKGNFPGRFSGRQFSNSRSEMNVSTLELGDSALYLCASSSGNSGNTIYFGEGSWLTVV.

CDR3 protein: CASTPRGRWETQYF. DNA of the CDR3: TGTGCCAGTACCCCCAGGGGGCGTTGGGAGACCCAGTACTTC. The chain combines TRBV19 with TRBJ2-5; 8 bases map to TRBD1. Germline V gene sequence: CDR1 LNHDA, CDR2 SQIVND (reference sequence). This CDR3 region has 14 residues. With V trimmed by 7 bases and J by 5 bases, 9 bases remained unmatched.

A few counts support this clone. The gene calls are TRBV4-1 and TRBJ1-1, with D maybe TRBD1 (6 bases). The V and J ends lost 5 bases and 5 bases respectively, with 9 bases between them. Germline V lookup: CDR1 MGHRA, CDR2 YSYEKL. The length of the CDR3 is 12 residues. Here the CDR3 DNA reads TGCGCCAGCAGCAGAGGGGGAACTGAAGCTTTCTTT. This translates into CASSRGGTEAFF.

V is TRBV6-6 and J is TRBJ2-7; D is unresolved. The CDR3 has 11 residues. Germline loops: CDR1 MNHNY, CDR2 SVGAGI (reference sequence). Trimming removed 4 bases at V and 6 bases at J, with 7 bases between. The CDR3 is CASSLSSEQYF. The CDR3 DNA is TGTGCCAGCAGTTTGAGCTCCGAGCAGTACTTC.

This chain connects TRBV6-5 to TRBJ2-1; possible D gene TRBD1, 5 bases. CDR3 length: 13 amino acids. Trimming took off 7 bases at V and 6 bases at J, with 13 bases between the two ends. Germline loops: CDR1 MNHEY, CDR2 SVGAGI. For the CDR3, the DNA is TGTGCCAGCACCCCGGACAATTCCAATGAGCAGTTCTTC. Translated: CASTPDNSNEQFF.

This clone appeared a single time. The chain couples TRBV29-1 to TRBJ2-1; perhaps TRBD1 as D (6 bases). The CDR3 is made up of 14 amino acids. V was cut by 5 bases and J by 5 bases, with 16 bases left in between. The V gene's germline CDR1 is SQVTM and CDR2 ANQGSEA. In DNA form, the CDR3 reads TGCAGCGTTACAGGAGTGGGACACAACAATGAGCAGTTCTTC. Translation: CSVTGVGHNNEQFF.

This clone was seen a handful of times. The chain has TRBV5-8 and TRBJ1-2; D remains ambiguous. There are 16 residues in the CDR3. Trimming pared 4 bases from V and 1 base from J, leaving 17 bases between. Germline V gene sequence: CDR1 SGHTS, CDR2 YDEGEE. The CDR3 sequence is CASSPWWATDNYGYTF. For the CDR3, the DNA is TGTGCCAGCAGCCCTTGGTGGGCCACGGATAACTATGGCTACACCTTC.

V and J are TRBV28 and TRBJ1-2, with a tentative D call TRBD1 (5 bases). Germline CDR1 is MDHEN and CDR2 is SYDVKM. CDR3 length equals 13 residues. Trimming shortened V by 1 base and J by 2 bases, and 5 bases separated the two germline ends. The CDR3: CASSLYRNYGYTF. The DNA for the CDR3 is TGTGCCAGCAGTTTATACAGGAACTATGGCTACACCTTC.

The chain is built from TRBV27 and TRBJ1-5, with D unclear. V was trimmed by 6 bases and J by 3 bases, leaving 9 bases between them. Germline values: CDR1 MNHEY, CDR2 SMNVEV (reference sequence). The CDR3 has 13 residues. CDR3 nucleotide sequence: TGTGCCAGCAGCCCCGATGCCAATCAGCCCCAGCATTTT. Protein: CASSPDANQPQHF.

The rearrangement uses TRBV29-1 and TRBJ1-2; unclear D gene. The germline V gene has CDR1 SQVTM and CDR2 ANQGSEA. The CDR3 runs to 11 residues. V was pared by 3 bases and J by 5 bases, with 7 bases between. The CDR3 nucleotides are TGCAGCGTTGACGGCCCTTATGGCTACACCTTC. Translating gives CSVDGPYGYTF.

The CDR3 loop reads CASSLGTGVRYEQYF. For the CDR3, the DNA is TGTGCCAGCAGCTTGGGGACGGGAGTGAGGTACGAGCAGTACTTC. The V gene is TRBV5-4, the J gene TRBJ2-7; weak D call: TRBD2 (6 bases). CDR1 and CDR2 from the germline V gene are SGHNT and YYREEE (reference sequence). The CDR3 extends over 15 amino acids. V dropped 0 bases and J dropped 4 bases, with 14 bases sitting between them. The entire variable domain, with the rest obtained from reference TRBV5-4 and TRBJ2-7, is as follows: ETGVTQSPTHLIKTRGQQVTLRCSSQSGHNTVSWYQQALGQGPQFIFQYYREEENGRGNFPPRFSGLQFPNYSSELNVNALELDDSALYLCASSLGTGVRYEQYFGPGTRLTVT.

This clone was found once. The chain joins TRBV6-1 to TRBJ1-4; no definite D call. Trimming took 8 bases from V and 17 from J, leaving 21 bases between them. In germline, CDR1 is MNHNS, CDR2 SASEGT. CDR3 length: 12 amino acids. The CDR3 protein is CASRANRAEPFF. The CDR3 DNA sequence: TGTGCCAGCCGGGCAAACCGGGCAGAACCTTTTTTT.

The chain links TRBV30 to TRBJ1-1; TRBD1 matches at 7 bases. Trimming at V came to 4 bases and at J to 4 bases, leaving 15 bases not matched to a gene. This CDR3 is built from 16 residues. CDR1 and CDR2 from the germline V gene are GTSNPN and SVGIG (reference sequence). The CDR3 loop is CAWNMKRGQGGTEAFF. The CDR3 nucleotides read TGTGCCTGGAACATGAAGAGGGGGCAGGGGGGCACTGAAGCTTTCTTT.